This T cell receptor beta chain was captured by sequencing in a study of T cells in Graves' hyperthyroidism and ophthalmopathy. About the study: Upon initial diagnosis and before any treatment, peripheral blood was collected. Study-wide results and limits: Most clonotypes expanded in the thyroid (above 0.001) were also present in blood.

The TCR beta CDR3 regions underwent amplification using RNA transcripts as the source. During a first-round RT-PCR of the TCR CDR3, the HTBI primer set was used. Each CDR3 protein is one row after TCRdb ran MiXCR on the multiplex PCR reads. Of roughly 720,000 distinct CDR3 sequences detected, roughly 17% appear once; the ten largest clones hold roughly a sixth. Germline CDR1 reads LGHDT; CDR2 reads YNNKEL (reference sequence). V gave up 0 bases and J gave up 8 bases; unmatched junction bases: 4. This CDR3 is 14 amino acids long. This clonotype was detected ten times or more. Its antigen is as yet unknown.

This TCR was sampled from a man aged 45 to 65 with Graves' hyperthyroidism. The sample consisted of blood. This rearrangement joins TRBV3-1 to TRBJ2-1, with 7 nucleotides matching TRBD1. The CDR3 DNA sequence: TGTGCCAGCAGCCAAGAACAGGGGCGTGATGAGCAGTTCTTC. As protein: CASSQEQGRDEQFF.